This T cell receptor (beta chain) was sequenced during a study of vaccination effects on CD4 cells after COVID-19. Germline V lookup: CDR1 SGHRS, CDR2 YFSETQ. This CDR3 region has 14 residues. V shed 0 bases, J shed 6 bases, and the junction held 4 bases outside the gene matches. Viral peptide pool expansion of antigen-specific CD4+ T cells preceded sequencing in the ViraFEST assay. Scientists isolated CD4+ T cells after a roughly nine-day culture period ended. Participants received two doses of either the BNT162b2 or mRNA-1273 vaccine. Generated by immunoSEQ multiplex PCR, the TCRdb table keeps only in-frame clones and is missing some. Here the sample spans roughly 43,000 clones, around three quarters being singletons. There are many counts of this clone. Its antigen is not identified.

The chain is built from TRBV5-1 and TRBJ1-1, with 8 bases lining up with TRBD1. The receptor was derived from a human donor who received a COVID-19 vaccine. Sample: CD4+ T cells from PBMCs cultured with HCoV-OC43 spike peptides, taken after COVID-19 vaccination. As to subset: HCoV-OC43 spike overlapping peptide pool stimulation. CDR3: CASSLVQGGAEAFF. Written as DNA, the CDR3 is TGCGCCAGCAGCTTGGTACAGGGGGGTGCTGAAGCTTTCTTT.